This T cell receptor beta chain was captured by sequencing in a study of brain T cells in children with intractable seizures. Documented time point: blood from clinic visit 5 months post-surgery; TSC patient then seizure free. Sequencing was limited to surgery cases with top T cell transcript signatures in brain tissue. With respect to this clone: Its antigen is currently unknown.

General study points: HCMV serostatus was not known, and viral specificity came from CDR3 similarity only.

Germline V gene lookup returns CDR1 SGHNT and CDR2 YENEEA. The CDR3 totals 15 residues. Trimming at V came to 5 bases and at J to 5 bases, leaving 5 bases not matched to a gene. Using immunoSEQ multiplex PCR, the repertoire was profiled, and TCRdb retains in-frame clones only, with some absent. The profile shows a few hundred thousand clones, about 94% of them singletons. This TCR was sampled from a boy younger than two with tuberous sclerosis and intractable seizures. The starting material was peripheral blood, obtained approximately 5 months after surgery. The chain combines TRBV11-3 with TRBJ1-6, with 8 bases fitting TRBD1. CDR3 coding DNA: TGTGCCAGCAGCGGAGCGACAGGGGATAATTCACCCCTCCACTTT. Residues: CASSGATGDNSPLHF.